The 16 T cell receptor beta chains in this list originate from one sample, sequenced in a study of blood T cell repertoires in COVID-19 (dated by TCRdb to 2018 to 2021). Libraries were constructed by the immunoSEQ multiplex PCR assay. This immuneACCESS table, as held by TCRdb, lists in-frame sequences with V and J called but not all clones. Of the missing ones, under half trace to an unresolved V gene in checked studies; the others have no known cause. In this sample the table shows 260,000 or so clones, around 84% of which occur a single time. The ten largest clones take up 2.5% of the sample. Sequencing was carried out using PBMCs or T cells enriched from blood (not recorded which). The receptor source for this set is a woman aged 50 to 60 who had recovered from COVID-19.

The chain combines TRBV6-2 or TRBV6-3 with TRBJ1-2; TRBD1 matches 9 bases. The CDR3 loop spans 16 amino acids. V was clipped by 2 bases and J by 4 bases; unmatched bases: 8. Looked up from germline, CDR1 is MNHEY and CDR2 is SVGEGT. The CDR3 nucleotides read TGTGCCAGCAGTTACAACCCGGGACAGGGAATCTATGGCTACACCTTC. Its protein product is CASSYNPGQGIYGYTF.

The V call is TRBV28, the J call TRBJ1-2; D possibly corresponds to TRBD1 (6 bases). From germline, CDR1 is MDHEN and CDR2 SYDVKM. Trimming left V 8 bases short and J 4 bases short, with 11 bases between. This CDR3 contains 12 residues. As DNA, the CDR3 is TGTGCCAGCGGTTACAGGGCCTATGGCTACACCTTC. Residues: CASGYRAYGYTF.

V and J are TRBV27 and TRBJ2-7; D may be TRBD2 (6 bases). The V end was cut by 3 bases, the J end by 5 bases, with 11 bases between. This CDR3 comprises 13 residues. Germline V lookup: CDR1 MNHEY, CDR2 SMNVEV (reference sequence). The CDR3: CASSFWRGNEQYF. In nucleotides, the CDR3 is TGTGCCAGCAGTTTTTGGAGGGGAAACGAGCAGTACTTC.

The chain is built from TRBV5-4 and TRBJ1-1; D uncertain. Germline CDR1 SGHNT, CDR2 YYREEE (reference sequence). This CDR3 has 13 residues. Trimming pared 8 bases from V and 2 bases from J, leaving 13 bases between. The DNA for the CDR3 is TGTGCCAGTCGGGTTCGGGGAAACACTGAAGCTTTCTTT. Protein: CASRVRGNTEAFF.

In this sample, this clone turned up a few times. This rearrangement joins TRBV19 to TRBJ2-2; 7 positions agree with TRBD2. Germline lookup yields CDR1 LNHDA and CDR2 SQIVND (reference sequence). V was pared by 3 bases and J by 2 bases, with 9 bases of the junction left unmatched. The CDR3 sequence is 17 residues long. CDR3 sequence reads: CASSILLGGGNTGELFF. The DNA of the CDR3 is TGTGCCAGTAGTATCCTCCTAGGCGGGGGAAACACCGGGGAGCTGTTTTTT.

The V and J genes are TRBV10-3 and TRBJ2-7; no firm D call. The germline gives CDR1 ENHRY, CDR2 SYGVKD. V was shortened by 3 bases and J by 2 bases, with 11 bases between the two germline ends. The CDR3 consists of 14 residues. The CDR3 DNA sequence: TGTGCCATCAGTGAAATCTATGAAACCTACGAGCAGTACTTC. It is translated as CAISEIYETYEQYF.

The V and J genes are TRBV16 and TRBJ1-2; D is undetermined. The length of the CDR3 is 16 residues. Trimming took off 1 base at V and 1 base at J, with 13 bases between the two ends. Germline lookup yields CDR1 KGHSY and CDR2 FQNENV. The CDR3 spells CASSQFDVSGNYGYTF. The DNA for the CDR3 is TGTGCCAGCAGCCAATTTGATGTATCGGGTAACTATGGCTACACCTTC. Based on the CDR3 plus reference TRBV16 and TRBJ1-2, the full variable domain is GEEVAQTPKHLVRGEGQKAKLYCAPIKGHSYVFWYQQVLKNEFKFLISFQNENVFDETGMPKERFSAKCLPNSPCSLEIQATKLEDSAVYFCASSQFDVSGNYGYTFGSGTRLTVV.

The genes are TRBV2 and TRBJ1-5; perhaps TRBD1 as D (6 bases). This CDR3 contains 15 residues. Germline lookup yields CDR1 SNHLY and CDR2 FYNNEI. V shed 3 bases and J shed 2 bases, with 11 bases lying between them. The CDR3 here is CASSDGRGGNQPQHF. DNA of the CDR3: TGTGCCAGCAGTGACGGCAGGGGTGGCAATCAGCCCCAGCATTTT.

This chain joins TRBV28 and TRBJ2-7; TRBD1 might be the D (6 bases). There are 14 residues in the CDR3. V was trimmed by 4 bases and J by 1 base, leaving 11 bases between them. Germline V gives CDR1 MDHEN, CDR2 SYDVKM. CDR3 sequence (DNA): TGTGCCAGCAGTTCTATAACAGGGTCCTACGAGCAGTACTTC. This encodes CASSSITGSYEQYF.

This chain connects TRBV3-1 (or the pseudogene TRBV3-2) to TRBJ1-5; 10 bases are shared with TRBD1. CDR1 and CDR2 from the germline V gene are LGHDT and YNNKEL (reference sequence). This CDR3 spans 14 amino acids. V lost 4 bases to trimming and J lost 5 bases; unmatched junction nucleotides: 2. The CDR3 sequence is CASSPGTGDQPQHF. The CDR3 DNA reads as TGTGCCAGCAGCCCCGGGACAGGGGATCAGCCCCAGCATTTT.

The rearrangement joins TRBV27 to TRBJ2-1; 9 bases match TRBD2. The V gene's germline CDR1 is MNHEY and CDR2 SMNVEV (reference sequence). The CDR3 is made up of 15 amino acids. V lost 4 bases to trimming and J lost 6 bases; unmatched junction nucleotides: 7. CDR3 DNA sequence: TGTGCCAGCAGTTCGAGGACTAGCGCCCCCAATGAGCAGTTCTTC. Encoded protein: CASSSRTSAPNEQFF.

This chain connects TRBV27 to TRBJ1-5; D may be TRBD1 (5 bases). The CDR3 covers 13 residues. Between the trimmed V and J ends, which lost 3 bases and 3 bases, there was a span of 6 bases. Germline V lookup: CDR1 MNHEY, CDR2 SMNVEV (reference sequence). The CDR3 DNA follows: TGTGCCAGCAGTTTGACAGACAATCAGCCCCAGCATTTT. Its protein product is CASSLTDNQPQHF.

The chain has TRBV11-3 and TRBJ2-1; unclear D gene. Trimming shortened V by 0 bases and J by 8 bases, and 5 bases separated the two germline ends. The CDR3 has 12 amino acids. Germline V lookup: CDR1 SGHNT, CDR2 YENEEA. The CDR3 sequence: CASSLDWHEQFF. The CDR3 DNA sequence: TGTGCCAGCAGCTTAGATTGGCATGAGCAGTTCTTC.

The genes are TRBV13 and TRBJ2-7, with D maybe TRBD1 (5 bases). Trimming stripped 1 base from V and 0 bases from J, with 10 bases between. This CDR3 has 15 residues. Germline lookup yields CDR1 PRHDT and CDR2 FYEKMQ (reference sequence). CDR3 in DNA: TGTGCCAGCAGCTTAGTATACGACAGCTCCTACGAGCAGTACTTC. It is translated as CASSLVYDSSYEQYF.

The V and J genes are TRBV5-1 and TRBJ2-7; no clear D. The CDR3 length is 13 residues. Per the germline V gene, CDR1 is SGHRS and CDR2 is YFSETQ. Trimming left V 0 bases short and J 3 bases short, with 7 bases between. The CDR3 nucleotides read TGCGCCAGCAGCTTGGGCGGTAACTACGAGCAGTACTTC. It translates to CASSLGGNYEQYF.

The chain has TRBV2 and TRBJ1-5; TRBD1 agrees at 7 bases. Trimming cost V 8 bases and J 3 bases; bases outside gene matches: 10. This CDR3 has 15 residues. CDR1 SNHLY and CDR2 FYNNEI come from the germline V gene. CDR3 bases: TGTGCCAGCCATAGGCGGCAGGGGGACAATCAGCCCCAGCATTTT. This codes for CASHRRQGDNQPQHF.